A selection of T cell receptor beta chains follows, all from one sample in a study of T cell responses to AZD1222 COVID-19 vaccine. Assay: immunoSEQ multiplex PCR; the TCRdb copy retains only in-frame clones and omits some. Of about 150,000 clones detected, around 90% appear once; the ten largest clones hold more than 1.5%. Here the sequenced sample was peripheral blood, taken on day 0 of AZD1222 vaccination. These receptors originate from an adult in good health. The conserved cysteine and the conserved F or W are not part of the CDR3 here. The D gene is left open where the match is weak. For some rows the clone size is stated as once, few or many, or as a class when expanded; others skip it.

v_gene	j_gene	d_gene	abundance	CDR3aa
TRBV30	TRBJ1-5	-	-	AWSKQVGGNQPQH
TRBV30	TRBJ1-4	-	-	AWSAGVSNEKLF
TRBV10-2	TRBJ1-1	-	-	ASSDPRSRDGAF
TRBV9	TRBJ2-5	TRBD2	-	ASSFSAGNEETQY
TRBV19	TRBJ1-2	-	-	ASSMDIDLANYGYT
TRBV2	TRBJ1-6	-	few	ASRTGISSYNSPLH
TRBV19	TRBJ2-1	-	-	ASSIARGSNEQF
TRBV30	TRBJ2-7	-	-	AWSVGSGAYYEQY
TRBV18	TRBJ1-6	-	-	ASSPGHYSPLH
TRBV4-1	TRBJ1-6	TRBD1	-	ASSQAGQGGSPLH
TRBV27	TRBJ2-1	-	-	ASSWGYSSYNEQF
TRBV10-2	TRBJ2-3	-	-	ASSFPSDYTDTQY
TRBV10-3	TRBJ1-2	-	-	AISESRNYNYGYT
TRBV5-1	TRBJ2-1	TRBD2	-	ASSSGTSNNEQF
TRBV12-3/TRBV12-4	TRBJ2-2	-	-	ASSLLSGELF
TRBV19	TRBJ1-1	-	-	ASSPSPGWNTEAF
TRBV27	TRBJ2-5	TRBD1	-	ASSFQGARETQY
TRBV6-6	TRBJ2-3	-	-	ASSLARRGTDTQY
TRBV7-2	TRBJ2-5	-	-	ASSTYGLRETQY
TRBV6-5	TRBJ2-1	TRBD2	-	ASSYLGLAGPNEQF